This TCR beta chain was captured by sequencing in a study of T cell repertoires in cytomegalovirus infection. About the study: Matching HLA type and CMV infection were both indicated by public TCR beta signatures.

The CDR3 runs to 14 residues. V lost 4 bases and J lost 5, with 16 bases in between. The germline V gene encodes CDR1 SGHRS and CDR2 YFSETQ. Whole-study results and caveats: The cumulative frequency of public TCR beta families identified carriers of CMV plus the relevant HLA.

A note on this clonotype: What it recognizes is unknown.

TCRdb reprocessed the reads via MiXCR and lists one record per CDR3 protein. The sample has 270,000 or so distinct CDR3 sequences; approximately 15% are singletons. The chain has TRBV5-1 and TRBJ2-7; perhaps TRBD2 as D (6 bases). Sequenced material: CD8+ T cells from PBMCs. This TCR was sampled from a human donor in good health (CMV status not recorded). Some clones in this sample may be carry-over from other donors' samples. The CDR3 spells CASSPVGGYHEQYF. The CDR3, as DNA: TGCGCCAGCAGCCCCGTTGGAGGGTACCACGAGCAGTACTTC.